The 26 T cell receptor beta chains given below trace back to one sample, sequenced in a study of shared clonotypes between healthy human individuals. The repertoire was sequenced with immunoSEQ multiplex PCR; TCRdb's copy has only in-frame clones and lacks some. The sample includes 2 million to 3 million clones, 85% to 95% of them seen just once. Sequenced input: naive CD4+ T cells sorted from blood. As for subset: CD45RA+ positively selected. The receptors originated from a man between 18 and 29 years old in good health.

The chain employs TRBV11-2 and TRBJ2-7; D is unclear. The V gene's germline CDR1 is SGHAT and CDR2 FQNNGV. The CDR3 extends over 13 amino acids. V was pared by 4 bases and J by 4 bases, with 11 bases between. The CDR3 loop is CASSSFRSYEQYF. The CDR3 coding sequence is TGTGCCAGCAGCTCCTTTAGATCGTACGAGCAGTACTTC.

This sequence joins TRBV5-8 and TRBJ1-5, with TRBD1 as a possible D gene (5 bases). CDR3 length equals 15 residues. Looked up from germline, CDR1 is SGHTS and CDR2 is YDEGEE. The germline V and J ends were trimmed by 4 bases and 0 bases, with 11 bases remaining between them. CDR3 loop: CASSTGPYSNQPQHF. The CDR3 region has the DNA TGTGCCAGCAGCACGGGACCTTATAGCAATCAGCCCCAGCATTTT.

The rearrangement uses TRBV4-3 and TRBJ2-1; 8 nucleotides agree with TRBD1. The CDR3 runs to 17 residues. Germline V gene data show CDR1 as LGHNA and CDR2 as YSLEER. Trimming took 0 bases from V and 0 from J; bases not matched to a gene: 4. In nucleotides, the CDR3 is TGCGCCAGCAGCCAAGATCTGGGACAGGCCTCCTACAATGAGCAGTTCTTC. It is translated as CASSQDLGQASYNEQFF.

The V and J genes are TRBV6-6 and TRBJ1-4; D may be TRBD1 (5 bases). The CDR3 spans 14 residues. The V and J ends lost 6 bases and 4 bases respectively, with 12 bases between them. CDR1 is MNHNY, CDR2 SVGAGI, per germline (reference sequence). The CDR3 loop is CASRDSGLNEKLFF. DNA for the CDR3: TGTGCCAGCAGGGACTCGGGGCTTAATGAAAAACTGTTTTTT.

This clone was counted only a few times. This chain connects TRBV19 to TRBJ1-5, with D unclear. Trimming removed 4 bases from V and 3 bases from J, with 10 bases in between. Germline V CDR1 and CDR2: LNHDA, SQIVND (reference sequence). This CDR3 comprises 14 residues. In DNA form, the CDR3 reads TGTGCCAGTAGTACCCCCGGGCCCAATCAGCCCCAGCATTTT. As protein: CASSTPGPNQPQHF.

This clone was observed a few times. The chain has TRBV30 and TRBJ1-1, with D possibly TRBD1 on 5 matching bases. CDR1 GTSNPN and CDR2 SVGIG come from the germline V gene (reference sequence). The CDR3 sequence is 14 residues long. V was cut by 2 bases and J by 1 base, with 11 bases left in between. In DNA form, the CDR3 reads TGTGCCTGGAGTTTGGGACCGGGGAACACTGAAGCTTTCTTT. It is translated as CAWSLGPGNTEAFF.

CDR3 DNA sequence: TGCGCCAGCAGCTTGGAAGGGCGATACAATCAGCCCCAGCATTTT. Encoded protein: CASSLEGRYNQPQHF. This chain links TRBV5-1 with TRBJ1-5; D unclear. V was shortened by 0 bases and J by 3 bases, with 10 bases between the two germline ends. The germline gives CDR1 SGHRS, CDR2 YFSETQ. This CDR3 is 15 amino acids long.

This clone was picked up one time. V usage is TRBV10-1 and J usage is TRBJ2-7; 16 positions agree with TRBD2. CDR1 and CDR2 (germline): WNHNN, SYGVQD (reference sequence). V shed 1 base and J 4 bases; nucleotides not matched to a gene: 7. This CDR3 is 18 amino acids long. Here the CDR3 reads CASSEWGLAGGKIYEQYF. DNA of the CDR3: TGCGCCAGCAGTGAGTGGGGACTAGCGGGAGGGAAAATTTACGAGCAGTACTTC.

This chain's CDR3 is CASSLDLASEQFF. In nucleotides, the CDR3 is TGTGCCAGCAGCTTGGATCTGGCTAGTGAGCAGTTCTTC. This chain uses TRBV5-4 with TRBJ2-1; D ambiguous. V dropped 0 bases and J dropped 9 bases, with 10 bases sitting between them. This CDR3 has 13 residues. CDR1 and CDR2 from the germline V gene are SGHNT and YYREEE (reference sequence).

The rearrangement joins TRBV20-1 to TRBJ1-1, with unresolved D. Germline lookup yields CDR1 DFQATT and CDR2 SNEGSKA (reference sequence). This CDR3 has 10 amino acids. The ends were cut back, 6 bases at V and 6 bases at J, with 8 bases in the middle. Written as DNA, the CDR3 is TGCAGTGCGTGGTGGTCTGAAGCTTTCTTT. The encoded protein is CSAWWSEAFF.

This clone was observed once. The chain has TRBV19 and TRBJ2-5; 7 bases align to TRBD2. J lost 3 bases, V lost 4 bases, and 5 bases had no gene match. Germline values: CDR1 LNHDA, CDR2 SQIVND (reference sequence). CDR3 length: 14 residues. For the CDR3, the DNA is TGTGCCAGTAGTAGCGGGACTAAAAAAGAGACCCAGTACTTC. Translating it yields CASSSGTKKETQYF.

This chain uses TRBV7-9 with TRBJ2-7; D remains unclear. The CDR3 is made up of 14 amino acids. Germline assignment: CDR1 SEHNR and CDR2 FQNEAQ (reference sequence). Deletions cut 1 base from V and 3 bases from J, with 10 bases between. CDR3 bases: TGTGCCAGCAGCTTAGACTACCCGAGCTACGAGCAGTACTTC. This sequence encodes CASSLDYPSYEQYF.

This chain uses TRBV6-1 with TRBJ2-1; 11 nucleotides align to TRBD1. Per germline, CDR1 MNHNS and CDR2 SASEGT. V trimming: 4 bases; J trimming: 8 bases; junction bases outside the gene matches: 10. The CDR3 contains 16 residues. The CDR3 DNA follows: TGTGCCAGCAGTGTCACCGGGACAGGGGGTTGGGATGAGCAGTTCTTC. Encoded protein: CASSVTGTGGWDEQFF.

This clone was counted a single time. CDR3 region: CASSIARTGFTYEQYF. The CDR3 DNA follows: TGTGCCAGTAGTATAGCCCGGACAGGATTCACCTACGAGCAGTACTTC. The gene calls are TRBV19 and TRBJ2-7; 7 bases map to TRBD1. The V segment lost 1 base and the J segment 2 bases; nucleotides outside the gene matches: 8. CDR1 LNHDA and CDR2 SQIVND come from the germline V gene (reference sequence). The CDR3 has 16 amino acids.

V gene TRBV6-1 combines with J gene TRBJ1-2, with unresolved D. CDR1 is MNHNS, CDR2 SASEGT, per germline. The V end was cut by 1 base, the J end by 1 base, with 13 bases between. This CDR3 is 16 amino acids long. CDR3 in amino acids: CASSEVTGSLNYGYTF. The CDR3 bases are TGTGCCAGCAGTGAAGTTACGGGTTCTCTTAACTATGGCTACACCTTC.

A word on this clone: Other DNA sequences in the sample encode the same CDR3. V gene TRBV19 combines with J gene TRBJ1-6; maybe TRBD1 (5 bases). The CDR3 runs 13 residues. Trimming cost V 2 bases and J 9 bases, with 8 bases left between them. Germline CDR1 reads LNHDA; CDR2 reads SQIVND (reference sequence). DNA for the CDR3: TGTGCCAGTAGTATATCGGGGGTTTCACCCCTCCACTTT. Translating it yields CASSISGVSPLHF.

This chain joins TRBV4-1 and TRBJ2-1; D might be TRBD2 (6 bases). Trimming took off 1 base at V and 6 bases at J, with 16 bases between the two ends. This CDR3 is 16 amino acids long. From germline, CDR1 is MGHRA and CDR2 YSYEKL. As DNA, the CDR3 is TGCGCCAGCAGCCAAGCGGTCTTCAGGCGGGGCAATGAGCAGTTCTTC. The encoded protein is CASSQAVFRRGNEQFF.

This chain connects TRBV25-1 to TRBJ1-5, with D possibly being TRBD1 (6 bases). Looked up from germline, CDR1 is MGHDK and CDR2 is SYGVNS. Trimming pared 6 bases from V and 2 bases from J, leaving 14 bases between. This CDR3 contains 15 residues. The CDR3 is CASRATGKGNQPQHF. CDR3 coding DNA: TGTGCCAGCAGGGCCACAGGGAAGGGCAATCAGCCCCAGCATTTT.

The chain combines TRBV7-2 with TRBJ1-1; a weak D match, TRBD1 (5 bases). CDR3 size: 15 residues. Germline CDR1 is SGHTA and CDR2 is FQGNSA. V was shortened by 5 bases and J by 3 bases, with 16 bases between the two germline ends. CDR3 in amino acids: CASSARGGADTEAFF. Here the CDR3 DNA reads TGTGCCAGCAGCGCCCGCGGGGGAGCGGACACTGAAGCTTTCTTT.

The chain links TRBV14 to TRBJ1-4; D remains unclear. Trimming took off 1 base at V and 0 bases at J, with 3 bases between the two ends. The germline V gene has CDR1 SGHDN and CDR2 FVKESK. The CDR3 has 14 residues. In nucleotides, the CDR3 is TGTGCCAGCAGCCAAGTCGCAACTAATGAAAAACTGTTTTTT. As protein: CASSQVATNEKLFF.

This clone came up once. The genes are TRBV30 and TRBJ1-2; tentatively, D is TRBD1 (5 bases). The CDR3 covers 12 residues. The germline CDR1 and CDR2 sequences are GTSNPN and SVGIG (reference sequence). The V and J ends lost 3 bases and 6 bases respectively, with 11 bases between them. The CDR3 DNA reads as TGTGCCTGGAGACCGGGGGGGGATGGCTACACCTTC. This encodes CAWRPGGDGYTF.

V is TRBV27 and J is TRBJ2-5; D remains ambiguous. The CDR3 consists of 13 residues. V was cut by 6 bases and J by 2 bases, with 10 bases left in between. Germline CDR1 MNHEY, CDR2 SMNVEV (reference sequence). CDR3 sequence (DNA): TGTGCCAGCAGGGGCCTAGTGCAAGAGACCCAGTACTTC. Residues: CASRGLVQETQYF.

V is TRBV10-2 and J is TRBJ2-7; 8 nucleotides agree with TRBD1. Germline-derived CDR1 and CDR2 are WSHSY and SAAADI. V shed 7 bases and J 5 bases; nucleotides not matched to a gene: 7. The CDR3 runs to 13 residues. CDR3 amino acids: CASTRTGWDEQYF. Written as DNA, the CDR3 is TGCGCCAGCACCCGGACAGGGTGGGACGAGCAGTACTTC.

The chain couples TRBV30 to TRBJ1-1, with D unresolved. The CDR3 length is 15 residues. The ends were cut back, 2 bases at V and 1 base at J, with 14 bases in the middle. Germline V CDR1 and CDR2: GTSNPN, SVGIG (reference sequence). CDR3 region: CAWSFRTGWNTEAFF. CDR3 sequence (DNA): TGTGCCTGGAGTTTTCGGACGGGATGGAACACTGAAGCTTTCTTT.

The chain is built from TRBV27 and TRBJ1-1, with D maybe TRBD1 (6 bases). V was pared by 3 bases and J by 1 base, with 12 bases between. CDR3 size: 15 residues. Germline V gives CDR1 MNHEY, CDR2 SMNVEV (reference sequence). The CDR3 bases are TGTGCCAGCAGTTTTCACAGGGTGGAGAACACTGAAGCTTTCTTT. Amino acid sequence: CASSFHRVENTEAFF.

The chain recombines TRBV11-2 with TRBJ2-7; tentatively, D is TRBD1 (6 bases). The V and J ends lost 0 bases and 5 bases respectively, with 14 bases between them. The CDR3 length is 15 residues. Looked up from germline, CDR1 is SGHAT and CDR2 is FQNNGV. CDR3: CASSLDPGGWNEQYF. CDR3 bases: TGTGCCAGCAGCTTAGATCCTGGGGGCTGGAACGAGCAGTACTTC.